These 17 T cell receptor beta chains came from one sample sequenced in a study of cytomegalovirus exposure and HLA in healthy donors. This PCR relied on a set of 60 Vbeta primers and 13 Jbeta primers. Assay: immunoSEQ multiplex PCR; the TCRdb copy retains only in-frame clones and omits some. The sample carries tens of thousands of clones, 55% to 75% recorded once. The sequencing sample was made of PBMCs. The receptors derive from a woman aged 40 to 49 in good health and CMV-seropositive.

A note on this clone: One junction end does not reproduce the germline sequence, and a read error may be involved. This chain uses TRBV11-3 with TRBJ2-1, with 10 bases identical to TRBD1. Germline CDR1 SGHNT, CDR2 YENEEA. The CDR3 consists of 13 residues. The CDR3 nucleotides read TGTGCCAGCAGCTTAACCTTGGGACAGGGGTCGATCTTC. Translating it yields CASSLTLGQGSIF.

This chain connects TRBV18 to TRBJ1-1, with 9 bases lining up with TRBD1. The CDR3 totals 17 residues. The germline CDR1 and CDR2 sequences are KGHSH and LQKENI. Germline trimming cut 3 bases from V and 1 base from J; bases unmatched to any gene: 9. Written as DNA, the CDR3 is TGTGCCAGCTCACCTAAAACCCCGGGACAGGGGAACACTGAAGCTTTCTTT. The encoded protein is CASSPKTPGQGNTEAFF.

This clone was found once. V and J are TRBV27 and TRBJ2-7, with a weak D call TRBD1 (6 bases). Germline loops: CDR1 MNHEY, CDR2 SMNVEV (reference sequence). The V and J ends lost 6 bases and 7 bases respectively, with 10 bases between them. This CDR3 has 11 residues. DNA of the CDR3: TGTGCCAGCAGCTCCACAGGGGAGCAGTACTTC. Its protein product is CASSSTGEQYF.

J is TRBJ2-1 and V is TRBV5-6; D might be TRBD2 (5 bases). The V gene lost 3 bases and the J gene lost 12 bases, with 13 bases spanning the gap. The CDR3 sequence is 12 residues long. From germline, CDR1 is SGHDT and CDR2 YYEEEE. The CDR3 DNA sequence: TGTGCCAGCAGCTCTCCGGGAACCGTGCAGTTCTTC. Residues: CASSSPGTVQFF.

The chain recombines TRBV7-3 with TRBJ1-6; 9 bases are a match to TRBD1. The V gene's germline CDR1 is SGHTA and CDR2 FQGTGA. This CDR3 is 15 amino acids long. The V and J ends lost 5 bases and 9 bases, in that order; junction bases with no gene match: 8. CDR3 DNA: TGTGCCAGCAGCGTCACCGGGACAGGGAGTTCACCCCTCCACTTT. Protein sequence: CASSVTGTGSSPLHF.

This chain uses TRBV18 with TRBJ1-1, with D possibly being TRBD1 (6 bases). The CDR3 is made up of 15 amino acids. CDR1 and CDR2 (germline): KGHSH, LQKENI. V was shortened by 2 bases and J by 7 bases, with 17 bases between the two germline ends. Here the CDR3 reads CASSPDAGASIEAFF. The CDR3 DNA reads TGTGCCAGCTCACCAGATGCAGGGGCGTCCATTGAAGCTTTCTTT. The complete variable domain, with remaining parts taken from reference TRBV18 and TRBJ1-1, reads NAGVMQNPRHLVRRRGQEARLRCSPMKGHSHVYWYRQLPEEGLKFMVYLQKENIIDESGMPKERFSAEFPKEGPSILRIQQVVRGDSAAYFCASSPDAGASIEAFFGQGTRLTVV.

V and J are TRBV7-3 and TRBJ1-2; 7 nucleotides match TRBD1. The length of the CDR3 is 13 residues. The J segment lost 7 bases and the V segment lost 4 bases, leaving 6 bases of the junction unmatched. From germline, CDR1 is SGHTA and CDR2 FQGTGA. This CDR3 reads CASSSRTGGGYTF. CDR3 sequence (DNA): TGTGCCAGCAGCTCAAGGACAGGAGGTGGCTACACCTTC.

The DNA of the CDR3 is TGTGCCAGCAGCTTGGGACTAGCGGACTTATACAATGAGCAGTTCTTC. Encoded protein: CASSLGLADLYNEQFF. The rearrangement joins TRBV5-8 to TRBJ2-1; TRBD2 matches at 9 bases. Losses at the gene ends were 0 bases for V and 4 bases for J; bases not matched to a gene: 5. The CDR3 totals 16 residues. Germline V lookup: CDR1 SGHTS, CDR2 YDEGEE. The full variable domain, completed using reference TRBV5-8 and TRBJ2-1, is EAGVTQSPTHLIKTRGQQATLRCSPISGHTSVYWYQQALGLGLQFLLWYDEGEERNRGNFPPRFSGRQFPNYSSELNVNALELEDSALYLCASSLGLADLYNEQFFGPGTRLTVL.

This clone was observed a few times. The V and J genes are TRBV6-6 and TRBJ2-7; a weak D match, TRBD2 (5 bases). The CDR3 runs 15 residues. CDR1 and CDR2 (germline): MNHNY, SVGAGI (reference sequence). V was clipped by 6 bases and J by 2 bases, with 17 bases between them. The CDR3 loop reads CASRPGNRGTYEQYF. Written as DNA, the CDR3 is TGTGCCAGCAGACCCGGGAACCGAGGCACCTACGAGCAGTACTTC.

This chain connects TRBV5-6 to TRBJ2-5, with 9 nucleotides matching TRBD1. Germline CDR1 is SGHDT and CDR2 is YYEEEE. This CDR3 has 15 residues. V was pared by 4 bases and J by 2 bases, with 6 bases of the junction left unmatched. CDR3 DNA: TGTGCCAGCAGCCTCACAGGGGGCCAACAAGAGACCCAGTACTTC. Translation: CASSLTGGQQETQYF.

The chain uses TRBV2 and TRBJ2-5, with a possible D match to TRBD1 (5 bases). Near its end, the DNA agrees better with TRBJ2-7, so the J call may be wrong. This CDR3 is 12 amino acids long. Per germline, CDR1 SNHLY and CDR2 FYNNEI. The CDR3 reads CASTQGPYEQYF. CDR3 bases: TGTGCCAGCACCCAGGGTCCCTACGAGCAGTACTTC.

V and J are TRBV4-1 and TRBJ2-3; 7 bases match TRBD1. CDR3 length: 15 residues. Losses at the gene ends were 3 bases for V and 5 bases for J; bases not matched to a gene: 8. The germline V gene has CDR1 MGHRA and CDR2 YSYEKL. Written as DNA, the CDR3 is TGCGCCAGCAGCCAGGGCACAGGGGCAGGAGATACGCAGTATTTT. Its protein is CASSQGTGAGDTQYF.

CDR3 DNA sequence: TGTGCCAGCAGTGGACTAGCGGGGGGGCCGAGCACAGATACGCAGTATTTT. The encoded protein is CASSGLAGGPSTDTQYF. The chain couples TRBV27 to TRBJ2-3, with 15 bases fitting TRBD2. V dropped 5 bases and J dropped 0; count of bases not matched to a gene: 3. Germline-derived CDR1 and CDR2 are MNHEY and SMNVEV (reference sequence). This CDR3 is built from 17 residues.

The chain combines TRBV2 with TRBJ2-5; 7 positions agree with TRBD1. Germline V gives CDR1 SNHLY, CDR2 FYNNEI. CDR3 size: 15 residues. Germline trimming cut 4 bases from V and 1 base from J; bases unmatched to any gene: 6. The CDR3 DNA follows: TGTGCCAGCAGTGCAGTGACAGGGTCCCAAGAGACCCAGTACTTC. Translating it yields CASSAVTGSQETQYF.

This chain uses TRBV18 with TRBJ1-1; 8 bases are a match to TRBD1. Germline V gives CDR1 KGHSH, CDR2 LQKENI. The CDR3 covers 13 residues. Trimming cost V 3 bases and J 3 bases; bases outside gene matches: 0. The CDR3 protein is CASSPTGDTEAFF. The CDR3 nucleotides are TGTGCCAGCTCACCGACAGGGGACACTGAAGCTTTCTTT. Based on the CDR3 plus reference TRBV18 and TRBJ1-1, the full variable domain is NAGVMQNPRHLVRRRGQEARLRCSPMKGHSHVYWYRQLPEEGLKFMVYLQKENIIDESGMPKERFSAEFPKEGPSILRIQQVVRGDSAAYFCASSPTGDTEAFFGQGTRLTVV.

The chain has TRBV7-9 and TRBJ2-7; D may be TRBD1 (5 bases). Trimming removed 2 bases at V and 3 bases at J, with 17 bases between. The CDR3 length is 16 residues. Looked up from germline, CDR1 is SEHNR and CDR2 is FQNEAQ (reference sequence). The CDR3, as DNA: TGTGCCAGCAGCTTACTGCGAACAGGTCTATACTACGAGCAGTACTTC. The encoded protein is CASSLLRTGLYYEQYF.

The chain couples TRBV5-4 to TRBJ1-2, with D unclear. In germline, CDR1 is SGHNT, CDR2 YYREEE (reference sequence). The CDR3 sequence is 15 residues long. The V gene lost 0 bases and the J gene lost 4 bases, with 13 bases spanning the gap. CDR3 sequence: CASSLGATQIYGYTF. The CDR3 nucleotides are TGTGCCAGCAGCTTGGGGGCTACCCAAATCTATGGCTACACCTTC.